This entry features one T cell receptor beta chain sequence. It was with 60 Vbeta and 13 Jbeta primers that the PCR ran. Sequencing was performed with immunoSEQ multiplex PCR; in TCRdb, only in-frame clones are kept and a portion is missing. The data hold 87,000 or so clones, with over 70% observed a single time. Germline assignment: CDR1 SNHLY and CDR2 FYNNEI. This CDR3 comprises 14 residues. Trimming took off 10 bases at V and 5 bases at J, with 18 bases between the two ends. These data originate in a study of cytomegalovirus exposure and HLA in healthy donors. The material sequenced was PBMCs. The receptor comes from a woman in her thirties or forties in good health and CMV-seronegative. The rearrangement uses TRBV2 and TRBJ2-1, with D possibly matching TRBD2 (6 bases). The CDR3 region is CATHLSGHNNEQFF. The CDR3 DNA reads TGTGCCACGCATCTAAGCGGGCATAACAATGAGCAGTTCTTC.